These 5 T cell receptor beta chains were sequenced from one sample in a study of beta chain features in type 1 diabetes (dated by TCRdb to 2016 to 2019). The library came from the immunoSEQ multiplex PCR assay. The entire isolated RNA was reverse transcribed using the High Capacity cDNA Reverse Transcription Kit, and thus expressed TCRB transcripts were sequenced. Sourced from immuneACCESS, this table was stored by TCRdb with only in-frame sequences that have V and J called. A share of the clones is absent; for the studies checked, an unresolved V gene accounts for under half, and the remainder has no known explanation. Counted in this sample were 300,000 to 400,000 clones; around 13% of them appeared once. Approximately 0.015% of the sample lies in the top ten. The sequencing input was naive CD4+ T cells from blood. According to the study, the label for this sample's cell subset or site signals: true naive CD4+ T cells. These receptors originate from a man aged 18 to 29 in good health.

J is TRBJ2-7 and V is TRBV28, with 12 bases that match TRBD2. V was pared by 5 bases and J by 4 bases, with 6 bases of the junction left unmatched. This CDR3 is built from 15 residues. CDR1 and CDR2 from the germline V gene are MDHEN and SYDVKM. CDR3 sequence reads: CASSRLAGDLYEQYF. The CDR3 coding sequence is TGTGCCAGCAGTAGACTAGCGGGAGATTTGTACGAGCAGTACTTC.

The sample holds a few counts of this clone. J is TRBJ2-5 and V is TRBV28, with 8 positions matching TRBD2. Trimming cost V 7 bases and J 5 bases; bases outside gene matches: 9. This CDR3 comprises 14 residues. The V gene's germline CDR1 is MDHEN and CDR2 SYDVKM. CDR3: CASNGLAFVETQYF. In nucleotides, the CDR3 is TGTGCCAGCAACGGACTAGCTTTTGTGGAGACCCAGTACTTC.

The table lists this clone with a few counts. The CDR3 protein is CASSQGTGLYGNEQFF. Written as DNA, the CDR3 is TGCGCCAGCAGCCAAGGAACAGGGCTATACGGGAATGAGCAGTTCTTC. V usage is TRBV4-3 and J usage is TRBJ2-1, with D perhaps matching TRBD1 (6 bases). The CDR3 totals 16 residues. V dropped 1 base and J dropped 7 bases, with 17 bases sitting between them. The V gene's germline CDR1 is LGHNA and CDR2 YSLEER.

This clone came up a few times. The J gene is TRBJ2-7, the V gene TRBV19, with 7 bases matching TRBD1. V shed 5 bases and J 1 base; nucleotides not matched to a gene: 8. CDR1 LNHDA and CDR2 SQIVND come from the germline V gene (reference sequence). The CDR3 is 15 amino acids. CDR3 residues: CASSGTGTASYEQYF. CDR3 sequence (DNA): TGTGCCAGTAGTGGCACCGGGACAGCGTCCTACGAGCAGTACTTC. Complete variable domain (other parts from reference TRBV19 and TRBJ2-7): DGGITQSPKYLFRKEGQNVTLSCEQNLNHDAMYWYRQDPGQGLRLIYYSQIVNDFQKGDIAEGYSVSREKKESFPLTVTSAQKNPTAFYLCASSGTGTASYEQYFGPGTRLTVT.

The J gene is TRBJ2-7, the V gene TRBV5-1, with 12 positions matching TRBD1. CDR3 length: 14 residues. CDR1 is SGHRS and CDR2 is YFSETQ in the germline V gene. Trimming at V came to 2 bases and at J to 5 bases, leaving 2 bases not matched to a gene. As DNA, the CDR3 is TGCGCCAGCAGCTTCGGGACAGGGGGCGACGAGCAGTACTTC. This encodes CASSFGTGGDEQYF.